This TCR beta chain was captured by sequencing in a study of blood T cell repertoires in COVID-19. About the research overall: The cDNA or gDNA used as material had been derived from T cells, B-cell-depleted T cells, or PBMCs.

Original data processing: Estimation of nucleated cell counts relied on the amplification of reference gene primers. The table came from immunoSEQ multiplex PCR; TCRdb's copy has only in-frame clones and leaves some out. V and J calls and clone size are given by that table; D and trimming were obtained from the DNA. This table has a few hundred thousand clones, around 83% appearing once. Grouping used clinical history reported by participants in a survey and questionnaire. Two negative PCRs, clearance, or symptom resolution were required of recovered Cohort 3 donors. This clone was detected a few times. Sequencing was performed on PBMCs or T cells enriched from blood (not recorded which). This receptor was obtained from a woman aged 45-60 years who had recovered from COVID-19.

CDR3 sequence: CAWSAGYYGYTF. CDR3 nucleotide sequence: TGTGCCTGGAGTGCAGGGTACTATGGCTACACCTTC. V gene TRBV30 combines with J gene TRBJ1-2, with D possibly being TRBD1 (5 bases). The CDR3 length is 12 residues. V shed 1 base and J shed 3 bases, with 6 bases lying between them. The V gene's germline CDR1 is GTSNPN and CDR2 SVGIG (reference sequence).